This T cell receptor beta chain originates from a study of molecular identifiers for immune sequencing clone quantification. Study in general: In replicates, RNA from roughly 20,000 or 100,000 naive CD8 cells was divided five ways and four parts were sequenced. Study findings and constraints: Jurkat TCR RNA that was spiked in from one cell was reportedly detectable among 750,000 to 1,000,000 naive cells.

Germline V gives CDR1 ENHRY, CDR2 SYGVKD. V lost 10 bases and J lost 3; bases outside the gene matches: 3. This CDR3 has 11 amino acids. For bulk TCR libraries, previously described methods and listed TCR primers were used. Using its own MiXCR run on the PCR reads, TCRdb lists one record per CDR3 protein. The data contain about 640,000 distinct CDR3 sequences, less than 20% of them singletons. Naive CD8 T cells underwent sorting with the CD8+CD4-CCR7+CD45RA+ definition. This clonotype was detected ten times or more. The target antigen is unknown. The receptor comes from a human donor in good health. Some libraries in this study had Jurkat cell RNA spiked in. The gene calls are TRBV10-3 and TRBJ2-7; TRBD1 matches at 7 bases. The sequenced material came from naive CD8+ T cells from blood, with Jurkat cell RNA spiked in. Subset in this sample: FACS-sorted CD8+CD4-CCR7+CD45RA+ naive T cells. CDR3 residues: CANGDSYEQYF. The CDR3 nucleotides read TGTGCCAACGGGGACAGCTACGAGCAGTACTTC.